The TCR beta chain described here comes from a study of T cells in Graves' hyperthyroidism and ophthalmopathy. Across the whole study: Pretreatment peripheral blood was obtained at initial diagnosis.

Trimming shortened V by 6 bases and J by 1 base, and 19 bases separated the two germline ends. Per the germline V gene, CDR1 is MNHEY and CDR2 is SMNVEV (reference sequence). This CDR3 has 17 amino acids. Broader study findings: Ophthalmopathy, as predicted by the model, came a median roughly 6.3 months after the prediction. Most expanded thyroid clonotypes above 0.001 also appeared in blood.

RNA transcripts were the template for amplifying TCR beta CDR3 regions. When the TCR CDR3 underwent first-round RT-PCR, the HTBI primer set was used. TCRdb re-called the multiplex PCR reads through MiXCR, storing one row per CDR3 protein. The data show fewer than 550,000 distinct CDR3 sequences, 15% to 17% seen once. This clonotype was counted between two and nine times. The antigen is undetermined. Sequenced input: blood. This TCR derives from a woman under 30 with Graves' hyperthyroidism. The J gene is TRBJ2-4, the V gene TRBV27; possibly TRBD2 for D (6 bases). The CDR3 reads CASSPGGTSWAKNIQYF. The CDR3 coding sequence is TGTGCCAGCAGCCCCGGTGGTACTAGCTGGGCCAAAAACATTCAGTACTTC.